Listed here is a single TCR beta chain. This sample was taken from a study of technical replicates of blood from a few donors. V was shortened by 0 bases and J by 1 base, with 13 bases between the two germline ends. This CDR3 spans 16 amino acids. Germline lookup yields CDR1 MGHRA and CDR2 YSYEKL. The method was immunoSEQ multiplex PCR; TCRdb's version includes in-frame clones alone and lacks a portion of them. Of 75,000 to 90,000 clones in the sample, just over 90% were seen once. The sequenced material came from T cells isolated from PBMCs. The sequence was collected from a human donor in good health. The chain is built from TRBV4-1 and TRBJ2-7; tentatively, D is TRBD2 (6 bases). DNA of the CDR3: TGCGCCAGCAGCCAAGATAGCCAGGGAGGTTCCTACGAGCAGTACTTC. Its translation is CASSQDSQGGSYEQYF.